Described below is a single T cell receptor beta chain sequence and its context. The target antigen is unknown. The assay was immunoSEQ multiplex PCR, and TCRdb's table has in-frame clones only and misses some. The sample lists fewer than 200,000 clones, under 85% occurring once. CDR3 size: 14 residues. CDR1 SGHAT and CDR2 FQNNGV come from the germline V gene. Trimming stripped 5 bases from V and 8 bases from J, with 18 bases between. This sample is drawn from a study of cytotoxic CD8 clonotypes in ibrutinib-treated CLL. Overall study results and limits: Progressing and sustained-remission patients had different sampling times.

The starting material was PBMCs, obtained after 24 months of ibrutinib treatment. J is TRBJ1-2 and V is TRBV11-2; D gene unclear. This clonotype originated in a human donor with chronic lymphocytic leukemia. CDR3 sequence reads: CASSPPSRPVGYTF. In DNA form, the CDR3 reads TGTGCCAGCAGCCCTCCTTCTCGACCTGTCGGCTACACCTTC.